The 6 T cell receptor beta chains below all came from one sample that was sequenced in a study of blood T cell repertoires in COVID-19 (dated by TCRdb to the early 2020s). Library preparation was by the immunoSEQ multiplex PCR assay. Drawn from immuneACCESS, this table holds only the in-frame rearrangements with V and J called that TCRdb kept. Clones are partly lost; checked studies trace under half to an unresolved V gene and leave the rest unexplained. This sample is represented by about 70,000 clones; more than 75% of them were singletons. Approximately 0.8% of the sample rests with the top ten. Sequencing used peripheral blood. These receptors all come from a woman in her sixties or seventies with acute or convalescent COVID-19.

A word on this clone: Other DNA sequences in this sample translate to the same CDR3. This chain links TRBV7-9 with TRBJ1-3; D gene uncertain. Germline CDR1 is SEHNR and CDR2 is FQNEAQ (reference sequence). Trimming left V 5 bases short and J 0 bases short, with 11 bases between. The CDR3 has 15 residues. In DNA form, the CDR3 reads TGTGCCAGCAGCGGCACAGCTTACTCTGGAAACACCATATATTTT. Its protein is CASSGTAYSGNTIYF.

The gene calls are TRBV6-5 and TRBJ2-3, with 10 bases lining up with TRBD2. This CDR3 is 14 amino acids long. From germline, CDR1 is MNHEY and CDR2 SVGAGI. The ends lost 8 bases at V and 0 bases at J; junction bases unmatched: 2. This CDR3 is CASLLAGSTDTQYF. CDR3 DNA: TGTGCCAGCTTACTAGCGGGAAGCACAGATACGCAGTATTTT.

The chain combines TRBV10-2 with TRBJ2-7, with D perhaps matching TRBD2 (5 bases). CDR1 is WSHSY and CDR2 is SAAADI in the germline V gene. This CDR3 has 14 amino acids. The V gene lost 7 bases and the J gene lost 3 bases, with 16 bases spanning the gap. The CDR3 loop is CASNTDQAGYEQYF. The CDR3 DNA reads TGCGCCAGCAATACAGACCAGGCGGGCTACGAGCAGTACTTC.

The gene calls are TRBV6-2 or TRBV6-3 and TRBJ2-1, with unresolved D. Trimming took off 0 bases at V and 5 bases at J, with 11 bases between the two ends. This CDR3 spans 15 amino acids. CDR1 is MNHEY and CDR2 is SVGEGT in the germline V gene. CDR3 DNA: TGTGCCAGCAGTTACTCTATGAGACTTAACAATGAGCAGTTCTTC. This translates into CASSYSMRLNNEQFF.

The rearrangement uses TRBV7-6 and TRBJ2-7; 7 bases map to TRBD1. The J segment lost 3 bases and the V segment lost 1 base, leaving 3 bases of the junction unmatched. The CDR3 totals 14 residues. Germline CDR1 and CDR2: SGHVS and FNYEAQ. The CDR3 sequence: CASSLGGTVYEQYF. The CDR3 region has the DNA TGTGCCAGCAGCTTAGGTGGGACAGTCTACGAGCAGTACTTC. Supplemented by reference TRBV7-6 and TRBJ2-7, the full variable domain reads GAGVSQSPRYKVTKRGQDVALRCDPISGHVSLYWYRQALGQGPEFLTYFNYEAQQDKSGLPNDRFSAERPEGSISTLTIQRTEQRDSAMYRCASSLGGTVYEQYFGPGTRLTVT.

As for this clone: At one boundary the junction diverges from the germline segment, which might be a read error. This chain joins TRBV19 and TRBJ1-4; 7 bases match TRBD1. The CDR3 extends over 14 amino acids. The V gene's germline CDR1 is LNHDA and CDR2 SQIVND (reference sequence). As DNA, the CDR3 is TGTGCCAGTAGGATAGGGGGCTTCGCGGAAAAACTGTTTTTT. It encodes CASRIGGFAEKLFF.